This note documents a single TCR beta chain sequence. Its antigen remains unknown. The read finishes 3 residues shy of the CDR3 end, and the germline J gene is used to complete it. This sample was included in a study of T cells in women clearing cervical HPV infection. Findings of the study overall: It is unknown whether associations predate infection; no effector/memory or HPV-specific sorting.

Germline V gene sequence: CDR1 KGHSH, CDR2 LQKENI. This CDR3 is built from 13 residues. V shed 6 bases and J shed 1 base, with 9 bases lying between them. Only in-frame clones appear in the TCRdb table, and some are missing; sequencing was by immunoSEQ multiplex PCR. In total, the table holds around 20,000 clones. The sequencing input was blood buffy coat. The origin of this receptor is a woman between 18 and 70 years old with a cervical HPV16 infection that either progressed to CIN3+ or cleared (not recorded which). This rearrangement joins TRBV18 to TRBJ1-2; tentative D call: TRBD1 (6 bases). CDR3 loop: CASSPDSNYGYTF. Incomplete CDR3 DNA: TGTGCCAGCTCGCCGGACAGTAACTATGGC. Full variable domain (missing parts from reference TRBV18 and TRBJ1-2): NAGVMQNPRHLVRRRGQEARLRCSPMKGHSHVYWYRQLPEEGLKFMVYLQKENIIDESGMPKERFSAEFPKEGPSILRIQQVVRGDSAAYFCASSPDSNYGYTFGSGTRLTVV.